The clone carrying this T cell receptor (beta chain) was detected many times. The authors made TCR beta libraries by quantitative 5'-RACE with molecular barcodes. One entry per CDR3 protein results from TCRdb running MiXCR on the 5' RACE reads. The repertoire holds about 240,000 distinct CDR3 sequences, around 10% seen once, with under 7% in the top ten. The CDR3 contains 17 residues. V was trimmed by 5 bases and J by 2 bases, leaving 19 bases between them. CDR1 and CDR2 from the germline V gene are SGHAT and FQNNGV. The data were taken from a study of CD8 T cells in ankylosing spondylitis. Source material: blood, either unsorted or a sorted T cell fraction (not recorded which). The J gene is TRBJ1-5, the V gene TRBV11-2, with D possibly matching TRBD1 (6 bases). This TCR derives from a male donor with ankylosing spondylitis or in good health (not recorded which). The CDR3 protein is CASSQATGRYGNQPQHF. CDR3 DNA: TGTGCCAGCAGCCAGGCTACAGGGCGGTATGGCAATCAGCCCCAGCATTTT. Supplemented by reference TRBV11-2 and TRBJ1-5, the full variable domain reads EAGVAQSPRYKIIEKRQSVAFWCNPISGHATLYWYQQILGQGPKLLIQFQNNGVVDDSQLPKDRFSAERLKGVDSTLKIQPAKLEDSAVYLCASSQATGRYGNQPQHFGDGTRLSIL.